This TCR beta chain stems from a study of T-cell reconstitution after alpha-beta-depleted transplantation in children. The authors prepared the TCRbeta library with unique molecular identifiers. TCRdb called the PCR reads again in MiXCR, with one record for every CDR3 protein. The sample carries roughly 350,000 distinct CDR3 sequences, about 9.3% recorded once. Germline lookup yields CDR1 SGHRS and CDR2 YFSETQ. Deletions cut 4 bases from V and 2 bases from J, with 15 bases between. CDR3 length equals 15 residues. The TCR originated in a human donor who donated a stem cell graft to a child with acute lymphoblastic leukemia. The rearrangement links TRBV5-1 to TRBJ1-1, with a weak D call TRBD1 (6 bases). The sequences come from PBMCs from the stem cell graft donor, collected from the stem cell graft. In DNA, the CDR3 is TGCGCCAGCAGCGTTTTACAGGGCCGTAACACTGAAGCTTTCTTT. This gives the protein CASSVLQGRNTEAFF. Drawing the rest from reference TRBV5-1 and TRBJ1-1, the complete variable domain is KAGVTQTPRYLIKTRGQQVTLSCSPISGHRSVSWYQQTPGQGLQFLFEYFSETQRNKGNFPGRFSGRQFSNSRSEMNVSTLELGDSALYLCASSVLQGRNTEAFFGQGTRLTVV.